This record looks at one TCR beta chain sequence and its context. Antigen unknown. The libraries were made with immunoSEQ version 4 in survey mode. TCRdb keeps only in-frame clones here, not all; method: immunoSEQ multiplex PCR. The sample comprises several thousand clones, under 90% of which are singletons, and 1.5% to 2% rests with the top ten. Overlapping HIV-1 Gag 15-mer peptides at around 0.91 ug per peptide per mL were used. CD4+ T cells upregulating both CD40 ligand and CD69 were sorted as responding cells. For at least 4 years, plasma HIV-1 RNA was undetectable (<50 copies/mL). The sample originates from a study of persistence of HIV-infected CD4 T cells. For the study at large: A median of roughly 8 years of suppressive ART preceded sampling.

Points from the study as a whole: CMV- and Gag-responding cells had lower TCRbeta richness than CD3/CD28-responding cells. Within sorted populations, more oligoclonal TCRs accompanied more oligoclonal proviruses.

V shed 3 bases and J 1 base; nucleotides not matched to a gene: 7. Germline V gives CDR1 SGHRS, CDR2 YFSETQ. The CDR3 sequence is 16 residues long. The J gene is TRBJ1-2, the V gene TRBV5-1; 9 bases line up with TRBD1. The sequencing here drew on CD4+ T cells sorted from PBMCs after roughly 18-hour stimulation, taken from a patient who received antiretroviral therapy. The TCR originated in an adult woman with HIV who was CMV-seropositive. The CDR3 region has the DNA TGCGCCAGCAGCTATGCCGGGACAGGGATTAACTATGGCTACACCTTC. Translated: CASSYAGTGINYGYTF.